The table lists the clone carrying this TCR beta chain with many counts. TCR beta CDR3 regions were amplified from RNA. An initial round of RT-PCR targeting the TCR CDR3 relied on the HTBI primer set. MiXCR, applied by TCRdb to the multiplex PCR reads, yields one record per CDR3 protein. The table includes roughly 110,000 distinct CDR3 sequences, about 15% detected once. This sample was included in a study of T cells in Graves' hyperthyroidism and ophthalmopathy. Newly diagnosed hyperthyroidism, duration under 2 months, in patients aged 18 to 65. Trimming removed 5 bases at V and 6 bases at J, with 11 bases between. The germline V gene encodes CDR1 SNHLY and CDR2 FYNNEI. CDR3 length: 12 amino acids.

The receptor was isolated from a woman between 50 and 59 years old with Graves' hyperthyroidism. Material for sequencing was blood. The V gene is TRBV2, the J gene TRBJ2-7; D perhaps matches TRBD1 (6 bases). CDR3 sequence (DNA): TGTGCCAGCAGTCGTACAGGGAGCGAGCAGTACGTC. Protein: CASSRTGSEQYV.